This entry lists 14 T cell receptor beta chains sequenced from one sample in a study of identical twins. TCRdb used MiXCR to reprocess the 5' RACE reads, holding one entry per CDR3 protein. The sample lists approximately 500,000 distinct CDR3 sequences; 20% to 30% were seen once. These data also featured in a second study, about T cells expressing NK-cell markers.

The sample taken for sequencing was CD4+ T cells sorted from blood. These receptors came from a woman under 30 in good health.

The chain recombines TRBV5-6 with TRBJ2-1, with TRBD1 matching 8 bases. This CDR3 is built from 17 residues. Germline assignment: CDR1 SGHDT and CDR2 YYEEEE. Trimming removed 4 bases from V and 4 bases from J; junction bases left unmatched: 13. The CDR3 loop is CASSRSGTGNSYNEQFF. The CDR3 DNA reads TGTGCCAGCAGCAGATCCGGGACAGGAAATTCTTACAATGAGCAGTTCTTC. The variable domain in full, with the rest retrieved from reference TRBV5-6 and TRBJ2-1, is DAGVTQSPTHLIKTRGQQVTLRCSPKSGHDTVSWYQQALGQGPQFIFQYYEEEERQRGNFPDRFSGHQFPNYSSELNVNALLLGDSALYLCASSRSGTGNSYNEQFFGPGTRLTVL.

The chain couples TRBV20-1 to TRBJ2-2; tentative D call: TRBD1 (5 bases). Trimming stripped 0 bases from V and 4 bases from J, with 15 bases between. The CDR3 runs 16 residues. Germline assignment: CDR1 DFQATT and CDR2 SNEGSKA (reference sequence). The CDR3 coding sequence is TGCAGTGCTAGAGATCTAGGCAGGGTTAGCACCGGGGAGCTGTTTTTT. Amino acids: CSARDLGRVSTGELFF.

CDR3 loop: CSVAIAAEQYF. DNA for the CDR3: TGCAGCGTTGCGATAGCGGCCGAGCAGTACTTC. The chain employs TRBV29-1 and TRBJ2-7, with D perhaps TRBD2 (6 bases). The length of the CDR3 is 11 residues. The V end lost 4 bases, the J end lost 6 bases, and 10 bases lay between the germline ends. Germline CDR1 is SQVTM and CDR2 is ANQGSEA.

The chain uses TRBV9 and TRBJ2-7, with TRBD2 as a possible D gene (5 bases). CDR3 length equals 15 residues. The germline V and J ends were trimmed by 0 bases and 4 bases, with 14 bases remaining between them. Germline assignment: CDR1 SGDLS and CDR2 YYNGEE. The DNA of the CDR3 is TGTGCCAGCAGCGTAGAACCGGGGAATTGGTACGAGCAGTACTTC. It codes for CASSVEPGNWYEQYF. Full variable domain (remainder filled in from reference TRBV9 and TRBJ2-7): DSGVTQTPKHLITATGQRVTLRCSPRSGDLSVYWYQQSLDQGLQFLIQYYNGEERAKGNILERFSAQQFPDLHSELNLSSLELGDSALYFCASSVEPGNWYEQYFGPGTRLTVT.

Only a few counts were recorded for this clonotype. The V call is TRBV5-1, the J call TRBJ2-1; D assignment may be TRBD1 or TRBD2 (5 bases each). Trimming pared 0 bases from V and 0 bases from J, leaving 10 bases between. Germline assignment: CDR1 SGHRS and CDR2 YFSETQ. The CDR3 extends over 16 amino acids. CDR3 residues: CASSLVEGSSYNEQFF. In DNA, the CDR3 is TGCGCCAGCAGCTTGGTTGAGGGGAGCTCCTACAATGAGCAGTTCTTC.

The chain uses TRBV12-3 or TRBV12-4 and TRBJ1-1; TRBD1 matches at 7 bases. The V gene end was trimmed by 6 bases and the J gene end by 7 bases; junction bases not matched to a gene: 5. This CDR3 comprises 12 residues. CDR3 sequence reads: CASRTGANEAFF. In DNA form, the CDR3 reads TGTGCCAGCAGAACAGGGGCGAATGAAGCTTTCTTT.

This rearrangement joins TRBV10-2 to TRBJ1-1, with D possibly matching TRBD1 (6 bases). V was clipped by 3 bases and J by 1 base, with 9 bases between them. CDR1 and CDR2 (germline): WSHSY, SAAADI. The CDR3 covers 14 residues. The CDR3 DNA follows: TGCGCCAGCAGTGATAGGACAGCGAACACTGAAGCTTTCTTT. It encodes CASSDRTANTEAFF.

In its sample, this clonotype was seen a few times. The chain is built from TRBV27 and TRBJ2-1, with no clear D. The germline V gene encodes CDR1 MNHEY and CDR2 SMNVEV (reference sequence). CDR3 length: 15 residues. V was shortened by 5 bases and J by 5 bases, with 16 bases between the two germline ends. CDR3 bases: TGTGCCAGCAGTCTTATAACCACTCCCCACAATGAGCAGTTCTTC. This codes for CASSLITTPHNEQFF.

The chain recombines TRBV5-1 with TRBJ1-1, with D perhaps matching TRBD1 (6 bases). Germline V gene sequence: CDR1 SGHRS, CDR2 YFSETQ. This CDR3 is built from 14 residues. Trimming removed 6 bases at V and 10 bases at J, with 22 bases between. CDR3 protein: CASKPTSTGRGAFF. The DNA of the CDR3 is TGCGCCAGCAAACCCACTTCGACAGGCAGGGGAGCTTTCTTT. Supplemented by reference TRBV5-1 and TRBJ1-1, the full variable domain reads KAGVTQTPRYLIKTRGQQVTLSCSPISGHRSVSWYQQTPGQGLQFLFEYFSETQRNKGNFPGRFSGRQFSNSRSEMNVSTLELGDSALYLCASKPTSTGRGAFFGQGTRLTVV.

This clonotype was seen a few times. This chain connects TRBV6-2 or TRBV6-3 to TRBJ2-1, with 8 bases identical to TRBD2. V dropped 4 bases and J dropped 7; count of bases not matched to a gene: 12. The CDR3 runs 16 residues. Germline V lookup: CDR1 MNHEY, CDR2 SVGEGT. The CDR3, as DNA: TGTGCCAGCAGTTCCCAAAGGGCGGGAGGTGTAAATGAGCAGTTCTTC. This encodes CASSSQRAGGVNEQFF.

J is TRBJ1-6 and V is TRBV6-5, with unresolved D. The ends were cut back, 8 bases at V and 8 bases at J, with 10 bases in the middle. The CDR3 totals 12 residues. CDR1 is MNHEY, CDR2 SVGAGI, per germline. The CDR3 loop reads CASAPRHSPLHF. Here the CDR3 DNA reads TGTGCCAGCGCACCAAGACATTCACCCCTCCACTTT.

This clonotype appeared a few times. This rearrangement joins TRBV7-2 to TRBJ2-3, with a weak D call TRBD1 (6 bases). Germline V gene sequence: CDR1 SGHTA, CDR2 FQGNSA. Deletions cut 6 bases from V and 5 bases from J, with 12 bases between. This CDR3 has 13 residues. This chain's CDR3 is CASSQGQKDTQYF. In nucleotides, the CDR3 is TGTGCCAGCAGTCAGGGGCAAAAAGATACGCAGTATTTT.

The CDR3 coding sequence is TGCAGTGCTAGAGACATAGCGGGAGCAGATACGCAGTATTTT. Protein product: CSARDIAGADTQYF. V is TRBV20-1 and J is TRBJ2-3, with TRBD2 matching over 9 bases. The V gene's germline CDR1 is DFQATT and CDR2 SNEGSKA (reference sequence). Unmatched junction bases numbered 2, after V lost 0 bases and J lost 4 bases. CDR3 length equals 14 residues.

This chain joins TRBV5-1 and TRBJ2-5; D gene unclear. This CDR3 has 12 amino acids. Germline lookup yields CDR1 SGHRS and CDR2 YFSETQ. Trimming removed 2 bases at V and 0 bases at J, with 2 bases between. This chain's CDR3 is CASSFNQETQYF. As DNA, the CDR3 is TGCGCCAGCAGCTTCAACCAAGAGACCCAGTACTTC.